This T cell receptor (beta chain) was sequenced during a study of blood T cell repertoires in COVID-19. Study at large: Acute-phase and convalescent COVID-19 samples originated in the United States, Italy and Spain. T cells, B-cell-depleted T cells, or PBMCs supplied cDNA or gDNA.

This CDR3 has 12 residues. Germline V gives CDR1 SNHLY, CDR2 FYNNEI. Trimming cost V 6 bases and J 4 bases, with 10 bases left between them. In the original processing: Reference gene primer amplification in the assay estimated nucleated cell counts. The assay was immunoSEQ multiplex PCR, and TCRdb's table has in-frame clones only and misses some. D and trimming were read from the DNA, whereas the V and J calls and clone size are those reported in that table. Here the sample spans about 95,000 clones, 81% being singletons. The specimen sequenced was peripheral blood. V gene TRBV2 combines with J gene TRBJ2-7; D possibly corresponds to TRBD1 (6 bases). The source of this sequence is an elderly man with active or convalescent COVID-19. CDR3 protein: CASSPTGYEQYF. The CDR3 nucleotides are TGTGCCAGCAGCCCTACAGGGTACGAGCAGTACTTC.